The rows below give T cell receptor beta chains drawn from one sample of a study of T cell responses to AZD1222 COVID-19 vaccine. TCRdb keeps only in-frame clones here, not all; method: immunoSEQ multiplex PCR. Of more than 100,000 clones in the sample, about 88% were seen once. The source material was peripheral blood, sampled on day 0 of AZD1222 vaccination. Receptor source: an adult in good health. CDR3s include the opening cysteine and the closing phenylalanine or tryptophan. D genes are given only for firm matches. Part of the rows lack a size; the others show once, few, many or a class for expanded clones.

d_call	v_call	clone_size	cdr3_length	j_call	cdr3_aa	cdr3_nt
TRBD2	TRBV7-2	once	16	TRBJ2-2	CASSSLAGGGTGELFF	TGTGCCAGCAGCTCACTAGCGGGGGGCGGCACCGGGGAGCTGTTTTTT
TRBD2	TRBV28	NA	16	TRBJ2-1	CASSPPRGGRANEQFF	TGTGCCAGCAGTCCCCCGCGAGGCGGGAGGGCTAATGAGCAGTTCTTC
TRBD2	TRBV5-6	NA	17	TRBJ2-1	CASSLAASGSSYNEQFF	TGTGCCAGCAGCTTGGCAGCTAGCGGGAGCTCCTACAATGAGCAGTTCTTC
TRBD2	TRBV28	once	14	TRBJ2-1	CASSPRLAGVEQFF	TGTGCCAGCAGTCCGCGACTAGCGGGAGTTGAGCAGTTCTTC
NA	TRBV4-2	NA	14	TRBJ2-7	CASRQETGSYEQYF	TGTGCCAGCCGCCAGGAAACGGGATCCTACGAGCAGTACTTC
NA	TRBV6-1	NA	15	TRBJ1-4	CASSELTLGLEKLFF	TGTGCCAGCAGTGAATTGACCCTGGGTCTCGAAAAACTGTTTTTT
TRBD1	TRBV27	NA	13	TRBJ1-5	CASSTGGYQPQHF	TGTGCCAGCAGTACAGGGGGCTATCAGCCCCAGCATTTT
TRBD1	TRBV5-1	few	14	TRBJ1-1	CASSGQGGALEAFF	TGCGCCAGCAGCGGACAGGGAGGGGCCCTTGAAGCTTTCTTT
TRBD1	TRBV19	NA	17	TRBJ1-4	CASRFRDRGNTNEKLFF	TGTGCCAGTAGATTTCGGGACAGGGGGAATACTAATGAAAAACTGTTTTTT
NA	TRBV7-2	NA	13	TRBJ1-1	CASSPGGITEAFF	TGTGCCAGCAGCCCGGGAGGTATCACTGAAGCTTTCTTT
NA	TRBV27	NA	14	TRBJ1-1	CASSTWTANTEAFF	TGTGCCAGCAGTACCTGGACAGCGAACACTGAAGCTTTCTTT
TRBD1	TRBV3-1/TRBV3-2	NA	14	TRBJ1-2	CASSQEARGQGYTF	TGTGCCAGCAGCCAAGAAGCCAGGGGGCAGGGCTACACCTTC
TRBD1	TRBV5-1	NA	15	TRBJ2-3	CASSRSDRNTDTQYF	TGCGCCAGCAGCCGGTCGGACAGGAACACAGATACGCAGTATTTT
NA	TRBV28	NA	14	TRBJ1-5	CASSFLGTNQPQHF	TGTGCCAGCAGTTTTTTGGGGACTAATCAGCCCCAGCATTTT
TRBD2	TRBV2	NA	17	TRBJ2-5	CASGSGTSRPSQETQYF	TGTGCCAGCGGCTCCGGGACTAGCCGCCCCTCCCAAGAGACCCAGTACTTC
NA	TRBV7-2	NA	13	TRBJ2-7	CASSLGVSYEQYF	TGTGCCAGCAGCTTAGGGGTTTCGTACGAGCAGTACTTC
NA	TRBV27	NA	13	TRBJ2-7	CASRRVQGYEQYF	TGTGCCAGCAGGCGAGTACAGGGCTACGAGCAGTACTTC
TRBD1	TRBV9	NA	17	TRBJ2-3	CASSPPGTGVFTDTQYF	TGTGCCAGCAGCCCCCCCGGGACAGGTGTTTTTACAGATACGCAGTATTTT
NA	TRBV7-2	NA	15	TRBJ2-7	CASSDGPTPDYEQYF	TGTGCCAGCAGCGACGGGCCCACGCCCGACTACGAGCAGTACTTC
NA	TRBV19	NA	13	TRBJ2-3	CASSMGLPDTQYF	TGTGCCAGTAGTATGGGGCTACCAGATACGCAGTATTTT
NA	TRBV7-2	NA	15	TRBJ2-4	CASSFFLAPQNIQYF	TGTGCCAGCAGCTTTTTTCTAGCTCCCCAAAACATTCAGTACTTC
NA	TRBV18	NA	13	TRBJ1-2	CASSPQEYYGYTF	TGTGCCAGCTCACCACAGGAATACTATGGCTACACCTTC
TRBD2	TRBV7-9	NA	13	TRBJ2-7	CASSDGGTYEQYF	TGTGCCAGCAGCGACGGGGGGACCTACGAGCAGTACTTC
NA	TRBV23-1	NA	20	TRBJ1-6	CASSQSFVVEKGHLDSPLHF	TGCGCCAGCAGTCAATCCTTTGTGGTCGAAAAGGGACACCTAGATTCACCCCTCCACTTT
NA	TRBV5-8	NA	12	TRBJ2-7	CASRDFSYEQYF	TGTGCCAGCAGGGACTTTTCCTACGAGCAGTACTTC
NA	TRBV7-2	once	15	TRBJ2-7	CASSSILESSYEQYF	TGTGCCAGCAGCTCCATATTGGAGAGCTCCTACGAGCAGTACTTC
NA	TRBV27	NA	16	TRBJ1-5	CASSATPLGRSQPQHF	TGTGCCAGCAGTGCAACTCCTCTCGGGAGGAGTCAGCCCCAGCATTTT
TRBD1	TRBV10-1	NA	13	TRBJ1-1	CASREGAVTEAFF	TGCGCCAGCAGGGAGGGGGCGGTCACTGAAGCTTTCTTT
NA	TRBV3-1/TRBV3-2	NA	14	TRBJ2-7	CASSRARGAYEQYF	TGTGCCAGCAGCCGCGCTAGAGGAGCCTACGAGCAGTACTTC
NA	TRBV28	NA	12	TRBJ1-4	CASSLRDEKLFF	TGTGCCAGCAGCCTCAGAGATGAAAAACTGTTTTTT
NA	TRBV2	NA	15	TRBJ1-6	CASSERGDYNSPLHF	TGTGCCAGCAGTGAACGAGGGGACTATAATTCACCCCTCCACTTT
NA	TRBV6-5	once	15	TRBJ1-6	CASSYSPALNSPLHF	TGTGCCAGCAGTTACTCGCCCGCTTTAAATTCACCCCTCCACTTT
NA	TRBV11-2	NA	17	TRBJ2-6	CASSFPGHRSGANVLTF	TGTGCCAGCAGCTTCCCGGGACACCGCTCTGGGGCCAACGTCCTGACTTTC
NA	TRBV11-3	NA	15	TRBJ2-7	CASSQYRAPGGEQYF	TGTGCCAGCAGCCAATACAGGGCTCCGGGGGGCGAGCAGTACTTC
NA	TRBV2	NA	16	TRBJ2-3	CASTWRSAAAADTQYF	TGTGCCAGCACTTGGCGATCTGCGGCGGCCGCCGATACGCAGTATTTT
NA	TRBV29-1	NA	11	TRBJ2-7	CSVVGSGEQYF	TGCAGCGTTGTGGGTTCGGGCGAGCAGTACTTC
NA	TRBV5-4	NA	15	TRBJ2-7	CASSFQGGATYEQYF	TGTGCCAGCAGCTTCCAGGGGGGTGCCACCTACGAGCAGTACTTC
NA	TRBV25-1	NA	13	TRBJ2-7	CASSDEQTYEQYF	TGTGCCAGCAGTGACGAACAGACCTACGAGCAGTACTTC
NA	TRBV27	NA	14	TRBJ1-1	CASRTTVTHVEAFF	TGTGCCAGCAGGACGACAGTCACGCATGTTGAAGCTTTCTTT
TRBD1	TRBV30	NA	13	TRBJ1-1	CAGRQGRDTEAFF	TGTGCCGGCCGACAGGGGAGGGACACTGAAGCTTTCTTT
TRBD1	TRBV28	NA	16	TRBJ1-4	CASSLLRDSINEKLFF	TGTGCCAGCAGTTTGCTCCGGGACAGCATTAATGAAAAACTGTTTTTT
NA	TRBV11-1	NA	14	TRBJ2-2	CASSRGTGAGELFF	TGTGCCAGCAGCCGGGGGACGGGAGCCGGGGAGCTGTTTTTT
NA	TRBV28	many	15	TRBJ1-5	CASSLLAGSNQPQHF	TGTGCCAGCAGTTTATTGGCAGGGAGCAATCAGCCCCAGCATTTT
NA	TRBV7-8	NA	13	TRBJ1-2	CASSPSPRYGYTF	TGTGCCAGCAGCCCCAGCCCCCGATATGGCTACACCTTC
TRBD1	TRBV6-2/TRBV6-3	NA	15	TRBJ2-5	CASSLVRTGKETQYF	TGTGCCAGCAGTCTTGTCCGGACAGGGAAAGAGACCCAGTACTTC
NA	TRBV7-8	NA	13	TRBJ2-7	CASCPVGTYEQYF	TGTGCCAGTTGTCCAGTTGGGACCTACGAGCAGTACTTC
TRBD2	TRBV4-2	once	16	TRBJ2-3	CASSQDRGVLTDTQYF	TGTGCCAGCAGCCAAGATCGGGGGGTCCTCACAGATACGCAGTATTTT
NA	TRBV20-1	NA	11	TRBJ2-3	CSAGLPDTQYF	TGCAGTGCGGGTCTTCCAGATACGCAGTATTTT
TRBD1	TRBV7-2	NA	13	TRBJ2-2	CASSDRGAGELFF	TGTGCCAGCAGCGACAGGGGTGCCGGGGAGCTGTTTTTT
NA	TRBV21-1	NA	15	TRBJ2-2	CASTFRATNPGELFF	TGTGCCAGCACCTTCAGGGCCACCAACCCCGGGGAGCTGTTTTTT
NA	TRBV6-5	NA	13	TRBJ2-7	CASSPAVAVEQYF	TGTGCCAGCAGTCCGGCGGTAGCGGTCGAGCAGTACTTC
TRBD2	TRBV27	NA	15	TRBJ2-1	CASSLLAEPYNEQFF	TGTGCCAGCAGTTTACTAGCGGAGCCCTACAATGAGCAGTTCTTC
NA	TRBV3-1/TRBV3-2	NA	15	TRBJ1-3	CASRPGVRAGNTIYF	TGTGCCAGCAGACCCGGGGTAAGGGCTGGAAACACCATATATTTT
TRBD1	TRBV11-2	NA	18	TRBJ2-7	CASSLGRNRQGVTYEQYF	TGTGCCAGCAGCTTAGGACGGAATAGACAGGGAGTAACATACGAGCAGTACTTC
NA	TRBV29-1	NA	13	TRBJ2-5	CSVARRTQETQYF	TGCAGCGTTGCCCGACGGACACAAGAGACCCAGTACTTC
NA	TRBV5-6	NA	12	TRBJ1-4	CASSLGGEKLFF	TGTGCCAGCAGCTTGGGCGGTGAAAAACTGTTTTTT
TRBD1	TRBV29-1	NA	13	TRBJ1-1	CSVTNRGVSEAFF	TGCAGCGTTACGAACAGGGGAGTGAGTGAAGCTTTCTTT
NA	TRBV10-2	once	13	TRBJ2-7	CASSETGPYEQYF	TGCGCCAGCAGTGAGACAGGGCCTTACGAGCAGTACTTC
TRBD1	TRBV9	NA	14	TRBJ2-7	CASSIGTGGYEQYF	TGTGCCAGCAGCATAGGGACAGGGGGGTACGAGCAGTACTTC